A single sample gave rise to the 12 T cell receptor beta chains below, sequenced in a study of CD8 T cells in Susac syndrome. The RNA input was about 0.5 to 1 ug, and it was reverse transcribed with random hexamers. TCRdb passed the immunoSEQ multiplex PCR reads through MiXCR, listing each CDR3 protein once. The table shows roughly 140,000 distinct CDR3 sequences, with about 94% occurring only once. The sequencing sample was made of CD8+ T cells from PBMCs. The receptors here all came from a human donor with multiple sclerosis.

The chain's CDR3 is CASTPEWGTEAFF. As DNA, the CDR3 is TGTGCCAGCACCCCGGAGTGGGGAACTGAAGCTTTCTTT. This chain uses TRBV7-9 with TRBJ1-1; D is ambiguous. Germline lookup yields CDR1 SEHNR and CDR2 FQNEAQ (reference sequence). V was trimmed by 7 bases and J by 5 bases, leaving 14 bases between them. The length of the CDR3 is 13 residues.

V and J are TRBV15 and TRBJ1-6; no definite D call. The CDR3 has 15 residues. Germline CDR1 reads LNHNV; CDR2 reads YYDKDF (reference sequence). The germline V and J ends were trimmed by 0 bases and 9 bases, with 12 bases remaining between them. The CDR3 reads CATSRDRGYASPLHF. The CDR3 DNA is TGTGCCACCAGCAGAGATCGAGGGTATGCTTCACCCCTCCACTTT. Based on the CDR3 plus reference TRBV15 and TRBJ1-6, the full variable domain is DAMVIQNPRYQVTQFGKPVTLSCSQTLNHNVMYWYQQKSSQAPKLLFHYYDKDFNNEADTPDNFQSRRPNTSFCFLDIRSPGLGDTAMYLCATSRDRGYASPLHFGNGTRLTVT.

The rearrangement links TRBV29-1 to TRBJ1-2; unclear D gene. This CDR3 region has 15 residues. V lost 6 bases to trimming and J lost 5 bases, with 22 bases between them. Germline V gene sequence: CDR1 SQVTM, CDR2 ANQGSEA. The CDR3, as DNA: TGCAGCGTGATAAGTTACAGTTACCCCTTGTATGGCTACACCTTC. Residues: CSVISYSYPLYGYTF.

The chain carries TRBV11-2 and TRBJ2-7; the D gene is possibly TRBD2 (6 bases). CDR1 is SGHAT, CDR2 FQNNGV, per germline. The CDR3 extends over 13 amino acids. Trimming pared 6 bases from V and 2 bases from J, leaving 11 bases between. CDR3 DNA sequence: TGTGCCAGCAGGCCTCCGGGGGCCTACGAGCAGTACTTC. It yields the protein CASRPPGAYEQYF.

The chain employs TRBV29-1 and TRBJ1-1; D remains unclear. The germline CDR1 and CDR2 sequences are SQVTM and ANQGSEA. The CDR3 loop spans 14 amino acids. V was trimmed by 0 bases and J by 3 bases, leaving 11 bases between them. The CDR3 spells CSVEDPVRYTEAFF. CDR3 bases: TGCAGCGTTGAAGATCCGGTCAGGTACACTGAAGCTTTCTTT.

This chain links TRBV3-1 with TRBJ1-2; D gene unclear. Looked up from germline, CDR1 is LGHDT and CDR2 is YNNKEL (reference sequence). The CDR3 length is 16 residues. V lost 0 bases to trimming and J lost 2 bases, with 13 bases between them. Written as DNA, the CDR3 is TGTGCCAGCAGCCAAGATTGGCGGGAGGGAAACTATGGCTACACCTTC. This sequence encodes CASSQDWREGNYGYTF.

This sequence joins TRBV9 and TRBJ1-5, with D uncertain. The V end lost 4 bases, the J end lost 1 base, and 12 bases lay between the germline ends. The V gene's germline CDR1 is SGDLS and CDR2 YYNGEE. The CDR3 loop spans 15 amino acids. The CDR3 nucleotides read TGTGCCAGCAGCCCCGGTGGACTAAGCAATCAGCCCCAGCATTTT. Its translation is CASSPGGLSNQPQHF.

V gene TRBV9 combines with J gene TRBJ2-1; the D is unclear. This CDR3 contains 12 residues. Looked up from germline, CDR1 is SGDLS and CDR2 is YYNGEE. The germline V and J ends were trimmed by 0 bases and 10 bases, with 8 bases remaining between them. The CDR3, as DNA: TGTGCCAGCAGCGTAGTGTTTGGAGAGCAGTTCTTC. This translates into CASSVVFGEQFF.

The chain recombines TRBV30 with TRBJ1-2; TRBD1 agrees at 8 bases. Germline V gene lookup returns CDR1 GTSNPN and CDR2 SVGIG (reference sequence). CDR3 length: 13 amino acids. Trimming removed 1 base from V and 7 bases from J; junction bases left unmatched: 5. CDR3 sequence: CAWSGSGGVGYTF. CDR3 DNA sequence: TGTGCCTGGAGTGGGTCAGGGGGCGTTGGCTACACCTTC.

The CDR3 reads CASSSHNTGELFF. CDR3 in DNA: TGTGCCAGCAGTTCGCATAACACCGGGGAGCTGTTTTTT. The chain employs TRBV6-7 and TRBJ2-2; D call uncertain. TRBV6-7 is an ORF; its function is uncertain. Trimming cost V 4 bases and J 2 bases, with 5 bases left between them. This CDR3 is built from 13 residues.

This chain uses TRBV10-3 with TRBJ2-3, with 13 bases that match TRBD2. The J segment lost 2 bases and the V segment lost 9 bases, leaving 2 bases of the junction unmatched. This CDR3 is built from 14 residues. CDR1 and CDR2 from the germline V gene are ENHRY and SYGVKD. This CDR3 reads CAIGTSGDTDTQYF. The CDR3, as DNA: TGTGCCATAGGGACTAGCGGGGACACAGATACGCAGTATTTT.

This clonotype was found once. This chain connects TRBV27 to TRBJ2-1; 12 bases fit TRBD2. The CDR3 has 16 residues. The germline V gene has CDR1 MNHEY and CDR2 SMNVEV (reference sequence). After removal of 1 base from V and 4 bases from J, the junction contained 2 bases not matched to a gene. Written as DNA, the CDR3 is TGTGCCAGCAGTTTATTTACTAGCGGGGGGTACAATGAGCAGTTCTTC. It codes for CASSLFTSGGYNEQFF.